A single sample gave rise to the 22 T cell receptor beta chains below, sequenced in a study of blood T cell repertoires in COVID-19. The method was immunoSEQ multiplex PCR; TCRdb's version includes in-frame clones alone and lacks a portion of them. The table lists 80,000 to 100,000 clones, 70% to 90% of them singletons. The specimen sequenced was peripheral blood. These receptor sequences come from a man in his 70s with acute or convalescent COVID-19.

V and J are TRBV7-9 and TRBJ2-2; 9 nucleotides align to TRBD2. CDR3 length equals 15 residues. Trimming took 6 bases from V and 1 from J; bases not matched to a gene: 3. The germline CDR1 and CDR2 sequences are SEHNR and FQNEAQ (reference sequence). CDR3 protein: CASRELAGNTGELFF. The CDR3 DNA is TGTGCCAGCAGAGAACTAGCGGGGAACACCGGGGAGCTGTTTTTT.

The chain recombines TRBV5-4 with TRBJ1-4; 7 bases agree with TRBD1. The trim removed 3 bases at V and 3 bases at J, leaving 2 bases unmatched. In germline, CDR1 is SGHNT, CDR2 YYREEE (reference sequence). There are 14 residues in the CDR3. The DNA for the CDR3 is TGTGCCAGCAGCTCGACAGGGTCTAATGAAAAACTGTTTTTT. Residues: CASSSTGSNEKLFF. The full variable domain, with the rest looked up from reference TRBV5-4 and TRBJ1-4, is ETGVTQSPTHLIKTRGQQVTLRCSSQSGHNTVSWYQQALGQGPQFIFQYYREEENGRGNFPPRFSGLQFPNYSSELNVNALELDDSALYLCASSSTGSNEKLFFGSGTQLSVL.

There are a few counts of this clone. V is TRBV18 and J is TRBJ2-7, with D possibly matching TRBD2 (6 bases). CDR1 is KGHSH, CDR2 LQKENI, per germline. The ends were cut back, 2 bases at V and 5 bases at J, with 10 bases in the middle. This CDR3 region has 13 residues. The CDR3 loop reads CASSPGGKDEQYF. CDR3 DNA sequence: TGTGCCAGCTCACCAGGGGGGAAGGACGAGCAGTACTTC.

The chain links TRBV12-5 to TRBJ2-3, with 7 bases aligning to TRBD1. Germline values: CDR1 LGHNT, CDR2 FRNRAP. This CDR3 is 14 amino acids long. The junction had 4 bases not matched to a gene; V was cut back by 5 bases and J by 2 bases. In DNA form, the CDR3 reads TGTGCTAGTGGTCCGGGACAGTTCACAGATACGCAGTATTTT. Protein: CASGPGQFTDTQYF.

The chain combines TRBV28 with TRBJ1-6; the match to TRBD1 covers 7 bases. V lost 5 bases, J lost 10 bases, and 11 bases stayed unmatched. Germline V lookup: CDR1 MDHEN, CDR2 SYDVKM. The CDR3 consists of 15 residues. The CDR3 DNA follows: TGTGCCAGCAGTCACCGGGACAGAGCAGGGTCACCCCTCCACTTT. This translates into CASSHRDRAGSPLHF.

The chain employs TRBV15 and TRBJ2-1; weak D call: TRBD2 (5 bases). The germline V gene encodes CDR1 LNHNV and CDR2 YYDKDF (reference sequence). This CDR3 has 15 residues. Trimming pared 1 base from V and 8 bases from J, leaving 15 bases between. The DNA for the CDR3 is TGTGCCACCAGCAGAGCTCGCGGGCCTACGGATGAGCAGTTCTTC. Protein sequence: CATSRARGPTDEQFF.

This chain joins TRBV15 and TRBJ1-5; D uncertain. V lost 6 bases to trimming and J lost 7 bases, with 13 bases between them. The germline V gene has CDR1 LNHNV and CDR2 YYDKDF (reference sequence). CDR3 length: 13 amino acids. The DNA of the CDR3 is TGTGCCACCAGACCGAAAGGGAGGCAGCCCCAGCATTTT. This translates into CATRPKGRQPQHF.

This clone was detected only once. This chain uses TRBV25-1 with TRBJ1-2, with 8 bases identical to TRBD1. This CDR3 comprises 17 residues. Germline loops: CDR1 MGHDK, CDR2 SYGVNS. V lost 1 base, J lost 5 bases, and 12 bases stayed unmatched. The CDR3 loop is CASSESWASGGKYGYTF. DNA of the CDR3: TGTGCCAGCAGTGAATCTTGGGCGTCAGGGGGCAAGTATGGCTACACCTTC.

This clone was counted a single time. The sample holds other DNA sequences that translate to the same CDR3. The chain is built from TRBV5-1 and TRBJ2-5, with 10 bases that match TRBD1. With 0 bases clipped from V and 5 bases from J, the junction kept 4 bases outside the gene matches. The CDR3 is 15 residues long. Per the germline V gene, CDR1 is SGHRS and CDR2 is YFSETQ. The CDR3: CASSLAGQGGETQYF. Here the CDR3 DNA reads TGCGCCAGCAGCTTGGCCGGACAGGGGGGCGAGACCCAGTACTTC. Based on the CDR3 plus reference TRBV5-1 and TRBJ2-5, the full variable domain is KAGVTQTPRYLIKTRGQQVTLSCSPISGHRSVSWYQQTPGQGLQFLFEYFSETQRNKGNFPGRFSGRQFSNSRSEMNVSTLELGDSALYLCASSLAGQGGETQYFGPGTRLLVL.

The V and J genes are TRBV11-2 and TRBJ2-5; D call uncertain. V lost 5 bases, J lost 2 bases, and 9 bases lay in between. This CDR3 has 13 amino acids. CDR1 and CDR2 from the germline V gene are SGHAT and FQNNGV. The CDR3 region is CASSHRGQETQYF. The CDR3 coding sequence is TGTGCCAGCAGCCATCGCGGTCAAGAGACCCAGTACTTC.

V and J are TRBV3-1 (or the pseudogene TRBV3-2) and TRBJ1-6, with 8 bases identical to TRBD1. Germline-derived CDR1 and CDR2 are LGHDT and YNNKEL (reference sequence). This CDR3 has 17 residues. With 4 bases clipped from V and 6 bases from J, the junction kept 11 bases outside the gene matches. CDR3: CASSPRTGTRFNSPLHF. The CDR3 region has the DNA TGTGCCAGCAGCCCCCGGACAGGGACACGGTTTAATTCACCCCTCCACTTT.

The rearrangement joins TRBV4-1 to TRBJ1-2, with D tentatively TRBD1 (6 bases). Germline CDR1 MGHRA, CDR2 YSYEKL. Trimming took off 3 bases at V and 0 bases at J, with 14 bases between the two ends. The CDR3 consists of 16 residues. CDR3 in amino acids: CASSHDTDSSNYGYTF. CDR3 nucleotides: TGCGCCAGCAGCCATGACACGGACAGTTCTAACTATGGCTACACCTTC.

The V call is TRBV10-2, the J call TRBJ1-3; tentatively, D is TRBD1 (5 bases). Trimming pared 3 bases from V and 8 bases from J, leaving 14 bases between. This CDR3 spans 14 amino acids. Germline V gene sequence: CDR1 WSHSY, CDR2 SAAADI. The CDR3 region is CASSDKGVPDTIYF. The DNA for the CDR3 is TGCGCCAGCAGTGATAAAGGGGTCCCGGACACCATATATTTT.

This clone was detected once. The chain employs TRBV18 and TRBJ1-1; no clear D. From germline, CDR1 is KGHSH and CDR2 LQKENI. The ends were cut back, 5 bases at V and 4 bases at J, with 11 bases in the middle. The CDR3 contains 13 residues. In nucleotides, the CDR3 is TGTGCCAGCTCAAGACTAGTTTCCACTGAAGCTTTCTTT. Amino acid sequence: CASSRLVSTEAFF.

This clone turned up a few times. The V gene is TRBV7-2, the J gene TRBJ1-5; 7 bases align to TRBD1. The V segment lost 5 bases and the J segment 7 bases; nucleotides outside the gene matches: 20. CDR3 length: 18 amino acids. Germline V lookup: CDR1 SGHTA, CDR2 FQGNSA. The CDR3 loop reads CASSQVGGWGASWQPQHF. The CDR3 coding sequence is TGTGCCAGCAGCCAGGTAGGGGGCTGGGGGGCGTCTTGGCAGCCCCAGCATTTT.

This clone was observed once. The rearrangement uses TRBV20-1 and TRBJ2-7; D uncertain. From germline, CDR1 is DFQATT and CDR2 SNEGSKA (reference sequence). CDR3 size: 14 residues. With 3 bases removed from V and 0 bases from J, the gap between germline ends came to 12 bases. The CDR3 sequence: CSASHQLSSYEQYF. For the CDR3, the DNA is TGCAGTGCTAGTCACCAATTGAGCTCCTACGAGCAGTACTTC.

The chain uses TRBV10-2 and TRBJ1-2; 9 bases fit TRBD1. J lost 4 bases, V lost 3 bases, and 9 bases had no gene match. The CDR3 has 16 amino acids. Germline lookup yields CDR1 WSHSY and CDR2 SAAADI. CDR3 DNA sequence: TGCGCCAGCAGTGATGACAGGGGGGGAAAGGGCTATGGCTACACCTTC. Its translation: CASSDDRGGKGYGYTF.

The V call is TRBV28, the J call TRBJ1-1; D call uncertain. Between the trimmed V and J ends, which lost 7 bases and 1 base, there was a span of 7 bases. Germline V gene sequence: CDR1 MDHEN, CDR2 SYDVKM. The CDR3 extends over 12 amino acids. CDR3 sequence reads: CASTLGNTEAFF. As DNA, the CDR3 is TGTGCCAGCACCCTAGGGAACACTGAAGCTTTCTTT.

The chain joins TRBV7-9 to TRBJ2-5; 10 nucleotides agree with TRBD2. This CDR3 contains 14 residues. Unmatched junction bases numbered 3, after V lost 5 bases and J lost 3 bases. Germline CDR1 reads SEHNR; CDR2 reads FQNEAQ (reference sequence). The CDR3 region is CASSLGTSEETQYF. The CDR3 region has the DNA TGTGCCAGCAGCCTCGGGACTAGCGAAGAGACCCAGTACTTC.

The gene calls are TRBV30 and TRBJ1-4, with 9 bases identical to TRBD1. The V gene end was trimmed by 4 bases and the J gene end by 8 bases; junction bases not matched to a gene: 5. Germline V gives CDR1 GTSNPN, CDR2 SVGIG (reference sequence). The length of the CDR3 is 13 residues. CDR3 residues: CAWKGQGGEKLFF. The CDR3 bases are TGTGCCTGGAAGGGACAGGGAGGGGAAAAACTGTTTTTT.

V gene TRBV6-4 combines with J gene TRBJ1-4; 10 nucleotides match TRBD1. The ends lost 9 bases at V and 7 bases at J; junction bases unmatched: 17. CDR1 is MRHNA and CDR2 is SNTAGT in the germline V gene. CDR3 length: 17 amino acids. In nucleotides, the CDR3 is TGTGCCAGGGGTCGGGGACAGGGGTTGTTCGCGGGTGAAAAACTGTTTTTT. Its translation is CARGRGQGLFAGEKLFF.

The J gene is TRBJ1-4, the V gene TRBV3-1 (or the pseudogene TRBV3-2), with D uncertain. Trimming left V 6 bases short and J 0 bases short, with 8 bases between. Germline CDR1 reads LGHDT; CDR2 reads YNNKEL (reference sequence). This CDR3 is built from 14 residues. As DNA, the CDR3 is TGTGCCAGCAGTCCCCCCGCAACTAATGAAAAACTGTTTTTT. This encodes CASSPPATNEKLFF.